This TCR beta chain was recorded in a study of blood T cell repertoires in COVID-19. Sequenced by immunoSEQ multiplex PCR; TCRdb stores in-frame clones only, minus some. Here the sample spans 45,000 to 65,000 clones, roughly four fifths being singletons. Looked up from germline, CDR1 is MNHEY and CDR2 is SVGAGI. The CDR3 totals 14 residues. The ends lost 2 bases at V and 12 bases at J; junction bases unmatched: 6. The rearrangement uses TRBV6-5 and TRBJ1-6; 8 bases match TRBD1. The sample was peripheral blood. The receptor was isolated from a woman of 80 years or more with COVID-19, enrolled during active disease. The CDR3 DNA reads TGTGCCAGCAGTTACGCAGACAGGGGCGGACCCCTCCACTTT. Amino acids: CASSYADRGGPLHF.